One T cell receptor (beta chain) is described in this entry. Germline V CDR1 and CDR2: KGHDR, SFDVKD. V shed 3 bases and J shed 0 bases, with 8 bases lying between them. The CDR3 loop spans 16 amino acids. Methods used by the authors: Reference gene primer amplification gave estimated nucleated cell counts. The protocol was immunoSEQ multiplex PCR, while the TCRdb copy is restricted to in-frame clones and leaves out a portion. That table is the source of V, J and clone size, and D and trimming were worked out from the DNA. The table has some 70,000 clones, around 93% seen once; the top ten hold 7.3%. The sample belongs to a study of blood T cell repertoires in COVID-19. Background on the study: The origin of the acute and convalescent COVID-19 samples was the United States, Italy and Spain.

The TCR comes from a human donor in a cohort sampled during active COVID-19. The specimen was peripheral blood. V gene TRBV24-1 combines with J gene TRBJ2-6; the D gene is possibly TRBD1 (6 bases). Here the CDR3 DNA reads TGTGCCACCAGTGATCAGGGGCCCTCTGGGGCCAACGTCCTGACTTTC. Its translation: CATSDQGPSGANVLTF.